One sample yielded the 29 T cell receptor beta chains listed below, sequenced in a study of T-cell memory formation after mild COVID-19. TCRdb reanalysed the 5' RACE reads using MiXCR and keeps one entry per CDR3 protein. The data show hundreds of thousands of distinct CDR3 sequences, with around 20% seen just once and 9.5% to 15% held by the top ten. Sample: PBMCs or a T cell subset sorted from them (not recorded which). The receptors derive from an adult woman who had mild COVID-19 (a few samples of this study predate the infection). Cell type and time point are not known.

This clonotype was recorded a few times. The chain carries TRBV30 and TRBJ1-5; 8 bases agree with TRBD1. With 5 bases clipped from V and 3 bases from J, the junction kept 3 bases outside the gene matches. The CDR3 runs 13 residues. CDR1 and CDR2 from the germline V gene are GTSNPN and SVGIG (reference sequence). The CDR3 loop reads CAWAGQANQPQHF. DNA of the CDR3: TGTGCCTGGGCGGGACAGGCCAATCAGCCCCAGCATTTT.

This sequence joins TRBV12-3 or TRBV12-4 and TRBJ1-1; D perhaps matches TRBD1 (5 bases). The CDR3 sequence is 13 residues long. Trimming took 7 bases from V and 0 from J, leaving 9 bases between them. In DNA, the CDR3 is TGTGCCAGCACTTGGGGCGTGAACACTGAAGCTTTCTTT. This codes for CASTWGVNTEAFF.

The rearrangement uses TRBV7-2 and TRBJ2-1; 8 bases match TRBD2. Germline V gives CDR1 SGHTA, CDR2 FQGNSA. The CDR3 sequence is 13 residues long. V shed 5 bases and J 10 bases; nucleotides not matched to a gene: 7. This CDR3 reads CASSRRSGGEQFF. As DNA, the CDR3 is TGTGCCAGCAGCCGTAGAAGCGGGGGCGAGCAGTTCTTC.

The chain has TRBV6-5 and TRBJ2-5; TRBD2 matches 11 bases. The CDR3 consists of 15 residues. CDR1 is MNHEY, CDR2 SVGAGI, per germline. V lost 10 bases and J lost 5; bases outside the gene matches: 12. The CDR3 loop reads CATLETSGIGETQYF. The CDR3 nucleotides are TGTGCCACTCTGGAGACTAGCGGGATCGGGGAGACCCAGTACTTC.

The chain recombines TRBV7-9 with TRBJ2-5; 8 nucleotides line up with TRBD2. The V and J ends lost 5 bases and 0 bases, in that order; junction bases with no gene match: 5. The CDR3 spans 15 residues. Germline lookup yields CDR1 SEHNR and CDR2 FQNEAQ (reference sequence). Written as DNA, the CDR3 is TGTGCCAGCAGCACCGGGGGGGGTTACCAAGAGACCCAGTACTTC. It translates to CASSTGGGYQETQYF.

A few counts support this clonotype. The chain carries TRBV20-1 and TRBJ2-5, with TRBD2 matching 8 bases. In germline, CDR1 is DFQATT, CDR2 SNEGSKA (reference sequence). Trimming at V came to 0 bases and at J to 3 bases, leaving 12 bases not matched to a gene. CDR3 length equals 17 residues. The CDR3 nucleotides read TGCAGTGCTAGAGATCATACTAGCGGTTATAGGAAAGAGACCCAGTACTTC. Its translation is CSARDHTSGYRKETQYF.

The chain links TRBV7-2 to TRBJ2-5; 10 bases are a match to TRBD2. Trimming at V came to 3 bases and at J to 3 bases, leaving 4 bases not matched to a gene. The germline V gene encodes CDR1 SGHTA and CDR2 FQGNSA. The CDR3 extends over 15 amino acids. The CDR3 DNA reads as TGTGCCAGCAGCTTTGGACTAGCGGCCGAAGAGACCCAGTACTTC. Translated, it gives CASSFGLAAEETQYF. Variable domain in full (rest from reference TRBV7-2 and TRBJ2-5): GAGVSQSPSNKVTEKGKDVELRCDPISGHTALYWYRQSLGQGLEFLIYFQGNSAPDKSGLPSDRFSAERTGGSVSTLTIQRTQQEDSAVYLCASSFGLAAEETQYFGPGTRLLVL.

This clonotype appeared many times. The chain employs TRBV6-6 and TRBJ1-1; 9 nucleotides match TRBD1. After removal of 2 bases from V and 0 bases from J, the junction contained 4 bases not matched to a gene. CDR1 and CDR2 (germline): MNHNY, SVGAGI (reference sequence). The CDR3 consists of 16 residues. This CDR3 reads CASSYPDRGLNTEAFF. In DNA form, the CDR3 reads TGTGCCAGCAGTTACCCGGACAGGGGTCTGAACACTGAAGCTTTCTTT.

The chain has TRBV6-2 or TRBV6-3 and TRBJ2-1; TRBD2 matches at 8 bases. The germline CDR1 and CDR2 sequences are MNHEY and SVGEGT. CDR3 size: 15 residues. Trimming removed 0 bases from V and 7 bases from J; junction bases left unmatched: 5. DNA for the CDR3: TGTGCCAGCAGTTACTCGGGACTAGTTTCGAATGAGCAGTTCTTC. Protein: CASSYSGLVSNEQFF.

The chain recombines TRBV30 with TRBJ2-3; the D gene is possibly TRBD1 (5 bases). CDR3 length: 12 residues. V was pared by 3 bases and J by 1 base, with 5 bases between. Germline-derived CDR1 and CDR2 are GTSNPN and SVGIG (reference sequence). CDR3 loop: CAWRGGTDTQYF. The CDR3 DNA follows: TGTGCCTGGAGAGGGGGCACAGATACGCAGTATTTT.

This clonotype showed up just a few times. The chain employs TRBV4-1 and TRBJ1-2; a weak D match, TRBD1 (5 bases). The V gene lost 2 bases and the J gene lost 2 bases, with 15 bases spanning the gap. The germline V gene has CDR1 MGHRA and CDR2 YSYEKL. CDR3 length: 16 residues. The CDR3 nucleotides read TGCGCCAGCAGCCAACTGGGACGGGAGGTCAACTATGGCTACACCTTC. It specifies CASSQLGREVNYGYTF.

This chain joins TRBV5-1 and TRBJ1-4; D might be TRBD1 (5 bases). The CDR3 consists of 12 residues. Looked up from germline, CDR1 is SGHRS and CDR2 is YFSETQ. V was trimmed by 4 bases and J by 7 bases, leaving 8 bases between them. In DNA form, the CDR3 reads TGCGCCAGCAGCCTCGACAGTGAAAAACTGTTTTTT. It specifies CASSLDSEKLFF.

V usage is TRBV4-1 and J usage is TRBJ2-1; D remains ambiguous. Trimming cost V 1 base and J 8 bases, with 9 bases left between them. This CDR3 region has 13 residues. Looked up from germline, CDR1 is MGHRA and CDR2 is YSYEKL. In DNA, the CDR3 is TGCGCCAGCAGCCAAGCCCCCGGCCATGAGCAGTTCTTC. Protein: CASSQAPGHEQFF.

This clonotype turned up a few times. The V and J genes are TRBV7-9 and TRBJ1-1, with D tentatively TRBD1 (6 bases). With 4 bases removed from V and 0 bases from J, the gap between germline ends came to 15 bases. Looked up from germline, CDR1 is SEHNR and CDR2 is FQNEAQ (reference sequence). CDR3 size: 16 residues. The CDR3 here is CASSSHGTIMNTEAFF. CDR3 DNA: TGTGCCAGCAGCTCACATGGGACAATAATGAACACTGAAGCTTTCTTT.

V usage is TRBV19 and J usage is TRBJ1-1, with a possible D match to TRBD1 (5 bases). CDR1 and CDR2 (germline): LNHDA, SQIVND (reference sequence). V was trimmed by 5 bases and J by 5 bases, leaving 9 bases between them. The CDR3 extends over 12 amino acids. This CDR3 is CASSGPGTEAFF. The CDR3 DNA reads as TGTGCCAGTAGTGGTCCAGGGACTGAAGCTTTCTTT.

The V call is TRBV10-3, the J call TRBJ1-1, with unresolved D. The CDR3 has 13 residues. Germline V gene data show CDR1 as ENHRY and CDR2 as SYGVKD. V lost 0 bases and J lost 5, with 7 bases in between. CDR3 sequence (DNA): TGTGCCATCAGTGAGTCTACGGTTACTGAAGCTTTCTTT. This codes for CAISESTVTEAFF.

This clonotype has just a few counts. The junction and the germline gene differ at one end; a read error may be behind it. The chain links TRBV7-7 to TRBJ2-1, with a tentative D call TRBD2 (5 bases). Germline V gene data show CDR1 as SSHAT and CDR2 as FNYEAQ (reference sequence). This CDR3 is 17 amino acids long. CDR3 region: CASSLANRANSGNEQFF. Here the CDR3 DNA reads TGTGCTAGCAGCTTAGCGAACCGGGCGAATTCCGGAAATGAGCAGTTCTTC.

This clonotype was found many times. The gene calls are TRBV5-1 and TRBJ2-3; D is unclear. The V gene lost 0 bases and the J gene lost 5 bases, with 1 base spanning the gap. The CDR3 sequence is 11 residues long. In germline, CDR1 is SGHRS, CDR2 YFSETQ. The CDR3 nucleotides read TGCGCCAGCAGCTTGGAAGATACGCAGTATTTT. This gives the protein CASSLEDTQYF.

CDR3 sequence reads: CASSNRFEQYF. The CDR3 bases are TGTGCCAGCAGTAACCGGTTCGAGCAGTACTTC. The rearrangement links TRBV6-2 or TRBV6-3 to TRBJ2-7; D remains unclear. Trimming took off 5 bases at V and 6 bases at J, with 8 bases between the two ends. The CDR3 sequence is 11 residues long. Germline CDR1 and CDR2: MNHEY and SVGEGT.

The chain employs TRBV12-3 or TRBV12-4 and TRBJ2-1, with D perhaps matching TRBD1 (6 bases). The CDR3 runs to 17 residues. V lost 6 bases and J 3 bases, leaving 21 bases between the germline ends. The CDR3 region is CASSVDRLRRNYNEQFF. In nucleotides, the CDR3 is TGTGCCAGCAGCGTGGACAGACTAAGACGGAACTACAATGAGCAGTTCTTC.

This clonotype was seen a few times. The chain recombines TRBV29-1 with TRBJ1-2; D unresolved. The CDR3 has 10 amino acids. V shed 6 bases and J shed 8 bases, with 10 bases lying between them. The germline V gene has CDR1 SQVTM and CDR2 ANQGSEA. The CDR3 region is CSVGAVGYTF. The CDR3 bases are TGCAGCGTCGGAGCCGTAGGCTACACCTTC. Looking up the rest from reference TRBV29-1 and TRBJ1-2 gives the full variable domain: SAVISQKPSRDICQRGTSLTIQCQVDSQVTMMFWYRQQPGQSLTLIATANQGSEATYESGFVIDKFPISRPNLTFSTLTVSNMSPEDSSIYLCSVGAVGYTFGSGTRLTVV.

This clonotype was counted between two and nine times. This chain uses TRBV7-9 with TRBJ2-6, with no clear D. This CDR3 has 15 residues. With 5 bases removed from V and 0 bases from J, the gap between germline ends came to 8 bases. Germline assignment: CDR1 SEHNR and CDR2 FQNEAQ (reference sequence). CDR3 sequence reads: CASSPANSGANVLTF. For the CDR3, the DNA is TGTGCCAGCAGCCCCGCAAACTCTGGGGCCAACGTCCTGACTTTC. Drawing the rest from reference TRBV7-9 and TRBJ2-6, the complete variable domain is DTGVSQNPRHKITKRGQNVTFRCDPISEHNRLYWYRQTLGQGPEFLTYFQNEAQLEKSRLLSDRFSAERPKGSFSTLEIQRTEQGDSAMYLCASSPANSGANVLTFGAGSRLTVL.

The chain uses TRBV18 and TRBJ2-4; perhaps D is TRBD1 or TRBD2 (5 bases each). The V gene lost 6 bases and the J gene lost 0 bases, with 12 bases spanning the gap. Germline-derived CDR1 and CDR2 are KGHSH and LQKENI. The CDR3 length is 15 residues. The CDR3 nucleotides are TGTGCCAGCTCCAGGGACGTCGTAGCCAAAAACATTCAGTACTTC. Protein: CASSRDVVAKNIQYF.

The chain recombines TRBV5-4 with TRBJ1-2; 10 nucleotides align to TRBD1. Germline CDR1 SGHNT, CDR2 YYREEE (reference sequence). Trimming cost V 2 bases and J 6 bases; bases outside gene matches: 10. The CDR3 runs to 16 residues. The CDR3 DNA follows: TGTGCCAGCAGCTTCCTTCAGCCGGGACAGGGGAATGGCTACACCTTC. Protein: CASSFLQPGQGNGYTF.

V gene TRBV24-1 combines with J gene TRBJ2-2; D tentatively reads TRBD1 or TRBD2 (5 bases each). CDR1 and CDR2 (germline): KGHDR, SFDVKD. The CDR3 runs to 16 residues. V lost 9 bases and J 7 bases, leaving 23 bases between the germline ends. CDR3 protein: CATRGDGAARGGELFF. DNA of the CDR3: TGTGCCACCCGAGGGGATGGCGCGGCGAGGGGCGGGGAGCTGTTTTTT.

This clonotype was detected a few times. The rearrangement links TRBV12-3 or TRBV12-4 to TRBJ2-7; D may be TRBD1 (6 bases). There are 14 residues in the CDR3. V was clipped by 4 bases and J by 3 bases, with 13 bases between them. CDR3 sequence reads: CASSSQGWVYEQYF. The DNA of the CDR3 is TGTGCCAGCAGTTCCCAGGGGTGGGTCTACGAGCAGTACTTC.

V gene TRBV15 combines with J gene TRBJ2-2; D unclear. In germline, CDR1 is LNHNV, CDR2 YYDKDF (reference sequence). V shed 5 bases and J shed 1 base, with 11 bases lying between them. The CDR3 is 15 amino acids. CDR3 protein: CATSQPYRNTGELFF. The CDR3 nucleotides read TGTGCCACCAGCCAACCTTACAGGAACACCGGGGAGCTGTTTTTT. Looking up the rest from reference TRBV15 and TRBJ2-2 gives the full variable domain: DAMVIQNPRYQVTQFGKPVTLSCSQTLNHNVMYWYQQKSSQAPKLLFHYYDKDFNNEADTPDNFQSRRPNTSFCFLDIRSPGLGDTAMYLCATSQPYRNTGELFFGEGSRLTVL.

This rearrangement joins TRBV27 to TRBJ1-1; possibly TRBD1 for D (5 bases). Germline V gives CDR1 MNHEY, CDR2 SMNVEV (reference sequence). Trimming removed 3 bases at V and 5 bases at J, with 13 bases between. CDR3 length: 14 residues. The CDR3 is CASSLQGFVTEAFF. CDR3 nucleotides: TGTGCCAGCAGTTTGCAGGGTTTCGTGACTGAAGCTTTCTTT.

The gene calls are TRBV6-1 and TRBJ1-2, with TRBD1 as a possible D gene (5 bases). Looked up from germline, CDR1 is MNHNS and CDR2 is SASEGT. The V end was cut by 4 bases, the J end by 2 bases, with 11 bases between. The CDR3 is 14 residues long. Written as DNA, the CDR3 is TGTGCCAGCAGTGTCCGGGACGGAAACTATGGCTACACCTTC. Protein product: CASSVRDGNYGYTF.